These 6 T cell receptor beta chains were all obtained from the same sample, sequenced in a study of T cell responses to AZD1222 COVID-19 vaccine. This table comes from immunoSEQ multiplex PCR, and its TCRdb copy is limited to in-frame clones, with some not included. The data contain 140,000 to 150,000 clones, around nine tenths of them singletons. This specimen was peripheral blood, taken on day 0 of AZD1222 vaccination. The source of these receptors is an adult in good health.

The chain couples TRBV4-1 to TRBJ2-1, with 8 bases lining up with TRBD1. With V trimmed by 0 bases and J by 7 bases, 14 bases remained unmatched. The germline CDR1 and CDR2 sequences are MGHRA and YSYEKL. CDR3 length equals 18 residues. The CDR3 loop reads CASSQDFGWTGRSNEQFF. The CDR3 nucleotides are TGCGCCAGCAGCCAAGATTTCGGCTGGACAGGGCGGAGTAATGAGCAGTTCTTC.

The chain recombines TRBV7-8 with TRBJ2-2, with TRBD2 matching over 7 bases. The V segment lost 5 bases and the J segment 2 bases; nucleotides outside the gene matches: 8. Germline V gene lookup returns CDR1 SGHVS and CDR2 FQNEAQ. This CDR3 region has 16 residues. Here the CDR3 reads CASSPMGGFNTGELFF. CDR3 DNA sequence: TGTGCCAGCAGCCCGATGGGAGGGTTTAACACCGGGGAGCTGTTTTTT.

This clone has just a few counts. The CDR3 loop reads CASSPHWPGLGYTF. CDR3 DNA sequence: TGTGCCAGCAGTCCCCACTGGCCAGGGCTCGGCTACACCTTC. V is TRBV25-1 and J is TRBJ1-2, with D tentatively TRBD1 (5 bases). Trimming shortened V by 5 bases and J by 8 bases, and 18 bases separated the two germline ends. Germline values: CDR1 MGHDK, CDR2 SYGVNS. CDR3 length: 14 amino acids.

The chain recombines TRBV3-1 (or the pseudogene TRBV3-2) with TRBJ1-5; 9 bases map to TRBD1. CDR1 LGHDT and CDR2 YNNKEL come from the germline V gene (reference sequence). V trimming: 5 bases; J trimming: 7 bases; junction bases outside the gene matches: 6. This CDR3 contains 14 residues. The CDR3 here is CASSYTGQGQPQHF. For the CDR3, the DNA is TGTGCCAGCAGCTATACCGGACAGGGGCAGCCCCAGCATTTT.

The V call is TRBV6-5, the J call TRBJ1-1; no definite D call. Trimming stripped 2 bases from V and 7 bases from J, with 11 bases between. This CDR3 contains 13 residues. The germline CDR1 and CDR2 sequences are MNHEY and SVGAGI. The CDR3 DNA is TGTGCCAGCAGTTACGAGGGTCTGGATGAAGCTTTCTTT. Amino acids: CASSYEGLDEAFF.

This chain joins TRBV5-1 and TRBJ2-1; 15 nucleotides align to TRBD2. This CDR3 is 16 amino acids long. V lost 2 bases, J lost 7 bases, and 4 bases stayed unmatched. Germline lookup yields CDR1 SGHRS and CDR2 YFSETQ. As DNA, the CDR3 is TGCGCCAGCAGCTTAGGACTAGCGGGGGGGTCTAATGAGCAGTTCTTC. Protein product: CASSLGLAGGSNEQFF.